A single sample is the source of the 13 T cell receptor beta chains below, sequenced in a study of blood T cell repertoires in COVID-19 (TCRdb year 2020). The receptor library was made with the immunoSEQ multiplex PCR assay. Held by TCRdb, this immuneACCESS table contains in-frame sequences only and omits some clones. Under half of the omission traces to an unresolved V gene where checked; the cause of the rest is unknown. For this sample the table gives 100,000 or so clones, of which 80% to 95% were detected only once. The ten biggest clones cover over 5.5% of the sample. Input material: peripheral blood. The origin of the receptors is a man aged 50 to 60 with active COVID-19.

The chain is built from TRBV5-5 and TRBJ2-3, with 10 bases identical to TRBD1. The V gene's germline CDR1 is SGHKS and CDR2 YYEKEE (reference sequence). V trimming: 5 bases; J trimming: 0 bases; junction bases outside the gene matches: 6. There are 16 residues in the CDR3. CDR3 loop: CASRRTGGVSTDTQYF. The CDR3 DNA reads TGTGCCAGCAGGCGGACAGGGGGAGTGAGCACAGATACGCAGTATTTT.

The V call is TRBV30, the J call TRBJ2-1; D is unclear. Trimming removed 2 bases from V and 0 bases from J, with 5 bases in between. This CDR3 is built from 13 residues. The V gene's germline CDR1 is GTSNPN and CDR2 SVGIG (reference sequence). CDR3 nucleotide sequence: TGTGCCTGGAGTTATTCCTCCTACAATGAGCAGTTCTTC. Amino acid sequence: CAWSYSSYNEQFF.

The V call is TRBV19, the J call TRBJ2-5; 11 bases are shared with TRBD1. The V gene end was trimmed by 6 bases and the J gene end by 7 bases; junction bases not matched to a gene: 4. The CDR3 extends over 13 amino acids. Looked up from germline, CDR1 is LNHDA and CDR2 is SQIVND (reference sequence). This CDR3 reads CASSAGQGGTQYF. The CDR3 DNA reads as TGTGCCAGTAGCGCGGGACAGGGGGGGACCCAGTACTTC. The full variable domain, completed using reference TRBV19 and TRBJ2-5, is DGGITQSPKYLFRKEGQNVTLSCEQNLNHDAMYWYRQDPGQGLRLIYYSQIVNDFQKGDIAEGYSVSREKKESFPLTVTSAQKNPTAFYLCASSAGQGGTQYFGPGTRLLVL.

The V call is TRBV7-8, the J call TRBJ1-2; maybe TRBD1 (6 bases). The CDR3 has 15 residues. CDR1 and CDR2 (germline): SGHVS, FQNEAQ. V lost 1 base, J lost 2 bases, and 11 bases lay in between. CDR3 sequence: CASSLGTDTNYGYTF. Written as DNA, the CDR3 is TGTGCCAGCAGCTTAGGGACAGATACAAACTATGGCTACACCTTC.

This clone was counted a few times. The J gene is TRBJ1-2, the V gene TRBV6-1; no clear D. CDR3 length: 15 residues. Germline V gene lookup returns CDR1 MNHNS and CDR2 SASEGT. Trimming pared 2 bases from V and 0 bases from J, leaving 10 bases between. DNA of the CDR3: TGTGCCAGCAGTGAACAACAGTCAGCTAACTATGGCTACACCTTC. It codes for CASSEQQSANYGYTF.

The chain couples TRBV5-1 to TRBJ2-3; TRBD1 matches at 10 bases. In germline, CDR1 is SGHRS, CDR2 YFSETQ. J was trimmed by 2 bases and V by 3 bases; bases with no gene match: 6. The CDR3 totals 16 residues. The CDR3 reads CASSWGDRGSTDTQYF. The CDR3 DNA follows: TGCGCCAGCAGCTGGGGGGACAGGGGATCCACAGATACGCAGTATTTT.

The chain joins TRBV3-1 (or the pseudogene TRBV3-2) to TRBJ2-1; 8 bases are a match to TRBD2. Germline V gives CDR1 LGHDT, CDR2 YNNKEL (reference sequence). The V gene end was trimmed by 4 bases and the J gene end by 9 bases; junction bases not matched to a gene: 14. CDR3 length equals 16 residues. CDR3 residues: CASSREPSGRISEQFF. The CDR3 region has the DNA TGTGCCAGCAGCCGAGAACCTAGCGGGCGAATAAGTGAGCAGTTCTTC.

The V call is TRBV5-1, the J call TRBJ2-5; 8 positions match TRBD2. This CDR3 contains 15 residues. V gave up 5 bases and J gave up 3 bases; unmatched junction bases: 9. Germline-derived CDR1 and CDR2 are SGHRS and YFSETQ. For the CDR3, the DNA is TGCGCCAGCAGAATCGTAGCGGGGTCCGAAGAGACCCAGTACTTC. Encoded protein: CASRIVAGSEETQYF.

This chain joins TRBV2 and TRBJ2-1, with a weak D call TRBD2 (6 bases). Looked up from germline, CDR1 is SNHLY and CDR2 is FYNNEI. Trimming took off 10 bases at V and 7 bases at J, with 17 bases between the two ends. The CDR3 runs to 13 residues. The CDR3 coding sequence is TGTGCCACAGCTAGCGAAGTTAGGAATGAGCAGTTCTTC. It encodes CATASEVRNEQFF.

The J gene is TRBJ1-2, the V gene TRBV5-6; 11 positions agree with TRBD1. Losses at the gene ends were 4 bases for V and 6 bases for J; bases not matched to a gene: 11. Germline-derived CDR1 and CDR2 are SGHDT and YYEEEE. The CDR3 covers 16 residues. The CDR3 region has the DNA TGTGCCAGCAGCCCGCCGGGACAGGGGGAGTTCAATGGCTACACCTTC. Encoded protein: CASSPPGQGEFNGYTF.

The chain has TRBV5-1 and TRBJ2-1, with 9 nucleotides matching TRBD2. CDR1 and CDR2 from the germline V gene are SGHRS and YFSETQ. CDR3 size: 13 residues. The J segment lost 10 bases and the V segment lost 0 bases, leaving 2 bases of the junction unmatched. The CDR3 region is CASSLGREGEQFF. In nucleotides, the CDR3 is TGCGCCAGCAGCTTGGGGCGGGAGGGGGAGCAGTTCTTC. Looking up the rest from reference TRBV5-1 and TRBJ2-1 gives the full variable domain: KAGVTQTPRYLIKTRGQQVTLSCSPISGHRSVSWYQQTPGQGLQFLFEYFSETQRNKGNFPGRFSGRQFSNSRSEMNVSTLELGDSALYLCASSLGREGEQFFGPGTRLTVL.

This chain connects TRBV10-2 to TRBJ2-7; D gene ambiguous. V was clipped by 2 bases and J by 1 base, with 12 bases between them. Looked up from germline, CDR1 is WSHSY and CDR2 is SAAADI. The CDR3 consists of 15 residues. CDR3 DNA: TGCGCCAGCAGTGAGACCCCGCGGCGGTCCTACGAGCAGTACTTC. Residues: CASSETPRRSYEQYF.

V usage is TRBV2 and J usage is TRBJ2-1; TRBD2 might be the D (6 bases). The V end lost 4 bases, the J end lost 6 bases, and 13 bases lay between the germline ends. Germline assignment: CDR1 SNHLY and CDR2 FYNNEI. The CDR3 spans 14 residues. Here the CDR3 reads CASSGGIGGNEQFF. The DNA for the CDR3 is TGTGCCAGCAGTGGCGGGATCGGAGGCAATGAGCAGTTCTTC.